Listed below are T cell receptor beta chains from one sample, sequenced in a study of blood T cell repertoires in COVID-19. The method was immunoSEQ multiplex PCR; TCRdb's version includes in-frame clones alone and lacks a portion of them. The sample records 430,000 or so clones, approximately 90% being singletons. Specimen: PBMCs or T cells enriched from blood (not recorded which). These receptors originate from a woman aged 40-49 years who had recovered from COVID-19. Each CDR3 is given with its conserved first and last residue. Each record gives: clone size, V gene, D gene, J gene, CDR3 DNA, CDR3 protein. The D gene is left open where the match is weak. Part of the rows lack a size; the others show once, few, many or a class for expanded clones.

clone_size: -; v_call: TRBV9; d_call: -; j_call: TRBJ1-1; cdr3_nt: TGTGCCAGCAGCGTGCACAGGGACACTGAAGCTTTCTTT; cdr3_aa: CASSVHRDTEAFF
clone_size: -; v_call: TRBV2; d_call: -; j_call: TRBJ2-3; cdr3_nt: TGTGCCAGTCGGACCAGGGCGGGGGCAACCTCCACAGATACGCAGTATTTT; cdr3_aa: CASRTRAGATSTDTQYF
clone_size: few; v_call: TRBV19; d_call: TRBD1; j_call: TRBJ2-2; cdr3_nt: TGTGCCAGTAGGCCAGAATTTGGGACAGCTCTAGTCCCCGGGGAGCTGTTTTTT; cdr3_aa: CASRPEFGTALVPGELFF
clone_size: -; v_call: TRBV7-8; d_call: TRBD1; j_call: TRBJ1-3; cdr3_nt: TGTGCCAGCAGCCTGAACCCGACAGGGACTGGAAACACCATATATTTT; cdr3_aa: CASSLNPTGTGNTIYF
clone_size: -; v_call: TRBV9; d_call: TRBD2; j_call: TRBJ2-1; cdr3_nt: TGTGCCAGCAGCGTAGCTACTGGACTAGAGTACAATGAGCAGTTCTTC; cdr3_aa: CASSVATGLEYNEQFF
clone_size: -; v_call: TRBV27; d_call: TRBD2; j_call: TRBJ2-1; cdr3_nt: TGTGCCAGCAGTTTCAGTCCTCGCGGGAGTGGGCAGTTCTTC; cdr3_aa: CASSFSPRGSGQFF
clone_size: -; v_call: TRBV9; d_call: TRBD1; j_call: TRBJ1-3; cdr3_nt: TGTGCCAGCAGCGTATCCGCAGGGGGCTCCTCTGGAAACACCATATATTTT; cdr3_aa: CASSVSAGGSSGNTIYF
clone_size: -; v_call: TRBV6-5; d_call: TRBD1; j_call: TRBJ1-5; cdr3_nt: TGTGCCAGCAGTTCCAGGGGGTTTGGCAATCAGCCCCAGCATTTT; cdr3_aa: CASSSRGFGNQPQHF
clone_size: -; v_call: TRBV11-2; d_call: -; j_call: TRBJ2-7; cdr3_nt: TGTGCCAGCAGCTTTAACGGGAAGGGCTACGAGCAGTACTTC; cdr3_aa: CASSFNGKGYEQYF
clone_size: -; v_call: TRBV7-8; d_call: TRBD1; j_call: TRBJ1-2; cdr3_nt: TGTGCCAGCAGCTTAGGGCCGGGACAGGCTTATGGCTACACCTTC; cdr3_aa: CASSLGPGQAYGYTF
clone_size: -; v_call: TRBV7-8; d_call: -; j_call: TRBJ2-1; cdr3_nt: TGTGCCAGCAGCCTAAGACTTGCGGGAACGGAGTTCTTC; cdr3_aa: CASSLRLAGTEFF
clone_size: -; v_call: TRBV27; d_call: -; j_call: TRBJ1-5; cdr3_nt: TGTGCCAGCAGACCCCGGACTGATAATCAGCCCCAGCATTTT; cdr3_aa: CASRPRTDNQPQHF
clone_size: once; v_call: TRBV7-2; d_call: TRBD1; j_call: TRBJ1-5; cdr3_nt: TGTGCCAGCAGCGGGGACAGGGTTCAGCCCCAGCATTTT; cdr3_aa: CASSGDRVQPQHF
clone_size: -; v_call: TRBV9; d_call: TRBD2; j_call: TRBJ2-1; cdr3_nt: TGTGCCAGCAGCGAGCGTAGCGGGAGGCCCTCCTACAATGAGCAGTTCTTC; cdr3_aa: CASSERSGRPSYNEQFF
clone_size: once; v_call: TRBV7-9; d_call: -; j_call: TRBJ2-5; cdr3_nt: TGTGCCAGCAGCTTAGGGAGGGCCGCAGAGACCCAGTACTTC; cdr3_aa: CASSLGRAAETQYF
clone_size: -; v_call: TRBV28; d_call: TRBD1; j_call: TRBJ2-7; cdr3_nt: TGTGCCAGCAGTTTATCCACAGGGGTGGGGGAGCAGTACTTC; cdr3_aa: CASSLSTGVGEQYF
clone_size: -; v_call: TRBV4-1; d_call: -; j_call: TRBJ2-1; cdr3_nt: TGCGCCAGCAGCCAAGTCTATCTAAGCTCTCGCGATGAGCAGTTCTTC; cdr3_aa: CASSQVYLSSRDEQFF
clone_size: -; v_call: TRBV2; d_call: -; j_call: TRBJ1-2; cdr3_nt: TGTGCCAGCTATTCTAAGCGGCGCGGGGGCTACACCTTC; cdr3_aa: CASYSKRRGGYTF
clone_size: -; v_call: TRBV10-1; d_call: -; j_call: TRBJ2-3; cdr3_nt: TGCGCCAGCAGTGAGTGGAGGGGGCCCAACACAGATACGCAGTATTTT; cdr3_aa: CASSEWRGPNTDTQYF
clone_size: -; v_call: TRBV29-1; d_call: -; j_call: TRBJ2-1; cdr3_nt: TGCAGCGTTGCTAGGAGTTCCTACAATGAGCAGTTCTTC; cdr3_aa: CSVARSSYNEQFF
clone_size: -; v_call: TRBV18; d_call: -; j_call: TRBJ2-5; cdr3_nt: TGTGCCAGCTCACCAGTTCGGGCGGGTGAGACCCAGTACTTC; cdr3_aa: CASSPVRAGETQYF
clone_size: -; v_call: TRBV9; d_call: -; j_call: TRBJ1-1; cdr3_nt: TGTGCCAGCAGCGTAATGGCAGGGCGTAAGACTGAAGCTTTCTTT; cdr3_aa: CASSVMAGRKTEAFF
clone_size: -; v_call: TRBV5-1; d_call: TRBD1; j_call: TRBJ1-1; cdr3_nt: TGCGCCAGCAGCTTGCAAAGACAGGGTGGGGGCCGTAGGCTTTTGAACACTGAAGCTTTCTTT; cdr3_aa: CASSLQRQGGGRRLLNTEAFF
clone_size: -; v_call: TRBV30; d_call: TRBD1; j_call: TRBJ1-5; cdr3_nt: TGTGCCTGGAGTAGCGGGACAGGAAGAAATCAGCCCCAGCATTTT; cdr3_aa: CAWSSGTGRNQPQHF
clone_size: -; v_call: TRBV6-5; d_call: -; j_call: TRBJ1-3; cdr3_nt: TGTGCCAGCAGGCGGGAGGCTGGAAACACCATATATTTT; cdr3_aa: CASRREAGNTIYF
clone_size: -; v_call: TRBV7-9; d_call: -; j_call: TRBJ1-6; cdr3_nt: TGTGCCAGCAGCTTAAAGGGACACAATCTCAATTCACCCCTCCACTTT; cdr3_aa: CASSLKGHNLNSPLHF
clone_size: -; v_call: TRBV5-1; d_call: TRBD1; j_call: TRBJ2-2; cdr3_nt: TGCGCCAGCAAACCTAGACAGGGGGCGATCACCGGGGAGCTGTTTTTT; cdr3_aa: CASKPRQGAITGELFF
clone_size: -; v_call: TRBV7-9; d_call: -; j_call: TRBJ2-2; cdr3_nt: TGTGCCAGCAGCTTAGGATCGCGGGCTTTAACCGGGGAGCTGTTTTTT; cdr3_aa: CASSLGSRALTGELFF
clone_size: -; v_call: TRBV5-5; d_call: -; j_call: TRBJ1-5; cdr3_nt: TGTGCCAGCAGCTTGGGACCAGCGTCGGTGGATCAGCCCCAGCATTTT; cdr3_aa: CASSLGPASVDQPQHF
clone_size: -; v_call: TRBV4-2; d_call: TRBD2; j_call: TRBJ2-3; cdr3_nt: TGTGCCAGCAGCGCCGGGACTAGCCGCACAGATACGCAGTATTTT; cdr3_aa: CASSAGTSRTDTQYF
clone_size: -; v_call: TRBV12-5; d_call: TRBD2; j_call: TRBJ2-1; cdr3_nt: TGTGCTAGTGAGGCGGGAGGGTCCTACAATGAGCAGTTCTTC; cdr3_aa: CASEAGGSYNEQFF
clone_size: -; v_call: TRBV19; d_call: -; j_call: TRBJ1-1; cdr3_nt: TGTGCCAGTAGTCGAAACAGGGTCGGGGAAGCTTTCTTT; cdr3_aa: CASSRNRVGEAFF
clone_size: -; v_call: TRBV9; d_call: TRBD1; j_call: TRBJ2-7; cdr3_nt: TGTGCCAGCAGCGTGGGGTGGGACAGGGACGAGCAGTACTTC; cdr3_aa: CASSVGWDRDEQYF